This entry lists 19 T cell receptor beta chains sequenced from one sample in a study of blood T cell repertoires in COVID-19. Here immunoSEQ multiplex PCR was the method, and the copy in TCRdb shows in-frame clones only, minus some. The sample has about 280,000 clones; 88% are singletons. Sequenced input: peripheral blood. These receptors were obtained from a man between 18 and 35 years old with active or convalescent COVID-19.

This clone was seen just once. The chain employs TRBV29-1 and TRBJ1-2, with 9 positions matching TRBD1. V dropped 5 bases and J dropped 4; count of bases not matched to a gene: 11. The CDR3 consists of 15 residues. Germline CDR1 is SQVTM and CDR2 is ANQGSEA. In DNA, the CDR3 is TGCAGCGTTCGGGACAGGGTAGATGGCGGCTATGGCTACACCTTC. This gives the protein CSVRDRVDGGYGYTF.

V gene TRBV4-3 combines with J gene TRBJ1-1; unclear D gene. Germline V CDR1 and CDR2: LGHNA, YSLEER. The CDR3 has 14 amino acids. V lost 1 base to trimming and J lost 7 bases, with 13 bases between them. The CDR3 loop is CASSQVMDSVEAFF. The CDR3 coding sequence is TGCGCCAGCAGCCAAGTAATGGACTCTGTTGAAGCTTTCTTT.

This chain joins TRBV6-5 and TRBJ2-1; unclear D gene. This CDR3 has 11 amino acids. CDR1 is MNHEY, CDR2 SVGAGI, per germline. Deletions cut 6 bases from V and 6 bases from J, with 6 bases between. The CDR3 reads CASRLTNEQFF. The CDR3 DNA follows: TGTGCCAGCAGACTTACCAATGAGCAGTTCTTC.

The chain uses TRBV5-6 and TRBJ1-2; 7 bases agree with TRBD1. Per the germline V gene, CDR1 is SGHDT and CDR2 is YYEEEE. CDR3 length equals 15 residues. V trimming: 4 bases; J trimming: 0 bases; junction bases outside the gene matches: 6. The CDR3 sequence is CASSPTGRTNYGYTF. Written as DNA, the CDR3 is TGTGCCAGCAGCCCGACAGGGCGGACTAACTATGGCTACACCTTC. Full variable domain (rest looked up from reference TRBV5-6 and TRBJ1-2): DAGVTQSPTHLIKTRGQQVTLRCSPKSGHDTVSWYQQALGQGPQFIFQYYEEEERQRGNFPDRFSGHQFPNYSSELNVNALLLGDSALYLCASSPTGRTNYGYTFGSGTRLTVV.

The chain combines TRBV4-1 with TRBJ2-3; perhaps TRBD2 as D (6 bases). The CDR3 runs to 14 residues. With 3 bases removed from V and 4 bases from J, the gap between germline ends came to 11 bases. CDR1 MGHRA and CDR2 YSYEKL come from the germline V gene. CDR3 amino acids: CASSQGGLADTQYF. The CDR3 bases are TGCGCCAGCAGCCAGGGGGGACTGGCAGATACGCAGTATTTT.

This clone was seen only a few times. The V and J genes are TRBV3-1 (or the pseudogene TRBV3-2) and TRBJ2-5; tentative D call: TRBD1 (5 bases). V was pared by 4 bases and J by 7 bases, with 22 bases between. The germline V gene encodes CDR1 LGHDT and CDR2 YNNKEL (reference sequence). CDR3 length: 16 residues. CDR3 sequence: CASSPSAQGIQGTQYF. The CDR3 DNA sequence: TGTGCCAGCAGCCCCTCCGCGCAGGGCATTCAGGGGACCCAGTACTTC.

V and J are TRBV27 and TRBJ2-1; 7 bases are shared with TRBD1. The CDR3 sequence is 15 residues long. The junction had 7 bases not matched to a gene; V was cut back by 5 bases and J by 3 bases. Germline lookup yields CDR1 MNHEY and CDR2 SMNVEV (reference sequence). In nucleotides, the CDR3 is TGTGCCAGCAGTCTACTCCGGGACAGCTACAATGAGCAGTTCTTC. This encodes CASSLLRDSYNEQFF.

The table lists this clone with a few counts. This chain uses TRBV2 with TRBJ2-4; TRBD1 aligns across 8 bases. V shed 6 bases and J 5 bases; nucleotides not matched to a gene: 6. Germline CDR1 reads SNHLY; CDR2 reads FYNNEI. This CDR3 is 14 amino acids long. CDR3 region: CASRAGGEENIQYF. The CDR3, as DNA: TGTGCCAGCAGGGCAGGGGGCGAGGAAAACATTCAGTACTTC.

The chain carries TRBV3-1 (or the pseudogene TRBV3-2) and TRBJ2-3, with no clear D. This CDR3 spans 12 amino acids. Germline-derived CDR1 and CDR2 are LGHDT and YNNKEL (reference sequence). Trimming took off 3 bases at V and 3 bases at J, with 4 bases between the two ends. The DNA for the CDR3 is TGTGCCAGCAGCCACGGGACAGATACGCAGTATTTT. Translated, it gives CASSHGTDTQYF.

The chain recombines TRBV10-2 with TRBJ1-5; D perhaps matches TRBD1 (5 bases). CDR1 WSHSY and CDR2 SAAADI come from the germline V gene. This CDR3 spans 16 amino acids. V was clipped by 2 bases and J by 3 bases, with 14 bases between them. CDR3 protein: CASSEIGAGDNQPQHF. CDR3 coding DNA: TGCGCCAGCAGTGAGATTGGGGCGGGGGACAATCAGCCCCAGCATTTT.

V is TRBV7-9 and J is TRBJ2-1, with a tentative D call TRBD1 (5 bases). Deletions cut 1 base from V and 8 bases from J, with 6 bases between. The germline V gene has CDR1 SEHNR and CDR2 FQNEAQ (reference sequence). The CDR3 runs 12 residues. The chain's CDR3 is CASSLGGHEQFF. As DNA, the CDR3 is TGTGCCAGCAGCTTAGGGGGCCATGAGCAGTTCTTC.

V gene TRBV2 combines with J gene TRBJ1-2; D possibly corresponds to TRBD1 (6 bases). Germline loops: CDR1 SNHLY, CDR2 FYNNEI. The CDR3 runs to 13 residues. Trimming took off 3 bases at V and 5 bases at J, with 10 bases between the two ends. The CDR3 nucleotides read TGTGCCAGCAGTGATTGGACAGAGTATGGCTACACCTTC. Encoded protein: CASSDWTEYGYTF. Full variable domain (outside the CDR3, taken from reference TRBV2 and TRBJ1-2): EPEVTQTPSHQVTQMGQEVILRCVPISNHLYFYWYRQILGQKVEFLVSFYNNEISEKSEIFDDQFSVERPDGSNFTLKIRSTKLEDSAMYFCASSDWTEYGYTFGSGTRLTVV.

V is TRBV6-5 and J is TRBJ1-5; 7 bases align to TRBD1. Germline CDR1 is MNHEY and CDR2 is SVGAGI. J was trimmed by 6 bases and V by 6 bases; bases with no gene match: 8. The CDR3 loop spans 14 amino acids. CDR3 coding DNA: TGTGCCAGCAGCCGGACAGGTAATAGTCAGCCCCAGCATTTT. Its protein is CASSRTGNSQPQHF.

The chain employs TRBV19 and TRBJ2-1; TRBD1 matches 9 bases. This CDR3 comprises 17 residues. In germline, CDR1 is LNHDA, CDR2 SQIVND (reference sequence). Trimming at V came to 4 bases and at J to 0 bases, leaving 7 bases not matched to a gene. The CDR3 sequence: CASSTRTGESSYNEQFF. CDR3 DNA sequence: TGTGCCAGTAGTACACGGACAGGGGAAAGCTCCTACAATGAGCAGTTCTTC.

A single count supports this clone. This chain joins TRBV20-1 and TRBJ1-2; no definite D call. The CDR3 runs 10 residues. Germline-derived CDR1 and CDR2 are DFQATT and SNEGSKA (reference sequence). The V gene lost 2 bases and the J gene lost 8 bases, with 6 bases spanning the gap. CDR3 nucleotides: TGCAGTGCTAGATCGAGCGGCTACACCTTC. Protein sequence: CSARSSGYTF.

This chain uses TRBV7-8 with TRBJ1-3; unclear D gene. Germline V CDR1 and CDR2: SGHVS, FQNEAQ. The CDR3 has 11 amino acids. Deletions cut 1 base from V and 8 bases from J, with 3 bases between. CDR3 loop: CASSLGHTIYF. The CDR3 nucleotides are TGTGCCAGCAGCTTAGGGCACACCATATATTTT. The variable domain in full, with the rest retrieved from reference TRBV7-8 and TRBJ1-3, is GAGVSQSPRYKVAKRGQDVALRCDPISGHVSLFWYQQALGQGPEFLTYFQNEAQLDKSGLPSDRFFAERPEGSVSTLKIQRTQQEDSAVYLCASSLGHTIYFGEGSWLTVV.

The V call is TRBV9, the J call TRBJ2-3; D gene ambiguous. V dropped 0 bases and J dropped 7 bases, with 21 bases sitting between them. Germline V gene sequence: CDR1 SGDLS, CDR2 YYNGEE. There are 17 residues in the CDR3. Here the CDR3 reads CASSVEPAGTGFYTQYF. Here the CDR3 DNA reads TGTGCCAGCAGCGTAGAACCAGCTGGCACCGGGTTCTATACGCAGTATTTT.

The gene calls are TRBV10-1 and TRBJ2-2; D is unclear. This CDR3 has 12 residues. Germline V lookup: CDR1 WNHNN, CDR2 SYGVQD (reference sequence). Between the trimmed V and J ends, which lost 2 bases and 6 bases, there was a span of 4 bases. CDR3 protein: CASSEVAGELFF. The CDR3 DNA is TGCGCCAGCAGTGAGGTCGCCGGGGAGCTGTTTTTT.

The rearrangement uses TRBV18 and TRBJ2-5; TRBD1 matches at 7 bases. The CDR3 loop spans 14 amino acids. CDR1 is KGHSH, CDR2 LQKENI, per germline. With V trimmed by 3 bases and J by 0 bases, 1 base remained unmatched. CDR3: CASSPDRYQETQYF. CDR3 nucleotides: TGTGCCAGCTCACCGGACAGGTACCAAGAGACCCAGTACTTC.